Listed below are T cell receptor beta chains from one sample, sequenced in a study of cytomegalovirus exposure and HLA in healthy donors. Some clones are missing from TCRdb's copy, which holds only in-frame ones; the method was immunoSEQ multiplex PCR. The table has under 35,000 clones, more than 60% seen once. Sequenced input: PBMCs. These receptors all come from a man between 45 and 60 years old in good health and CMV-seropositive. CDR3s include the opening cysteine and the closing phenylalanine or tryptophan. A D gene is named only where the DNA matches it firmly. Clone size is not always given. Where it is, it says once, few, many or a class for expanded clones.

d_call | clone_size | j_call | v_call | cdr3_nt | cdr3_aa
- | - | TRBJ2-1 | TRBV28 | TGTGCCAGCAGTTTACTGGCTGTGCTTAGCTATGAGCAGTTCTTC | CASSLLAVLSYEQFF
- | few | TRBJ2-1 | TRBV27 | TGTGCCAGCAGTTTATCTGGGGGGAATGAGCAGTTCTTC | CASSLSGGNEQFF
- | - | TRBJ2-7 | TRBV28 | TGTGCCAGCATGGACACGAGCTCCTACGAGCAGTACTTC | CASMDTSSYEQYF
TRBD1 | - | TRBJ2-7 | TRBV2 | TGTGCCAGCAGTGAAGCTCTCCGGGACAGGGAATTCTACGAGCAGTACTTC | CASSEALRDREFYEQYF
TRBD1 | once | TRBJ2-1 | TRBV29-1 | TGCAGCGTTGAAGGTCTATGGGAGGACAGGGCGAGAAATGAGCAGTTCTTC | CSVEGLWEDRARNEQFF
TRBD1 | - | TRBJ1-4 | TRBV29-1 | TGCAGCGTTGGGGACAGGGGGCAAGGTGAAAAACTGTTTTTT | CSVGDRGQGEKLFF
- | few | TRBJ2-7 | TRBV5-6 | TGTGCCAGCAGCGCCTTAGCCCTACGCGGCGAGCAGTACTTC | CASSALALRGEQYF
TRBD1 | - | TRBJ1-5 | TRBV7-8 | TGTGCCAGCAGCATCGACAGGGCGGATTATAGCAATCAGCCCCAGCATTTT | CASSIDRADYSNQPQHF
- | few | TRBJ2-5 | TRBV30 | TGTGCCTGGGGGGCCCCCTTGGCTGAGACCCAGTACTTC | CAWGAPLAETQYF
TRBD1 | - | TRBJ1-2 | TRBV6-4 | TGTGCCAGCAGTGAGGGCAGGGGGCTCTATGGCTACACCTTC | CASSEGRGLYGYTF
TRBD2 | - | TRBJ2-3 | TRBV11-2 | TGTGCCAGCAGCAATAGCGGGAGTGGACGAGATACGCAGTATTTT | CASSNSGSGRDTQYF
TRBD1 | - | TRBJ2-3 | TRBV29-1 | TGCAGCGTTTCTCCGGGACAGATCACAGATACGCAGTATTTT | CSVSPGQITDTQYF
- | - | TRBJ1-1 | TRBV5-4 | TGTGCCAGCAGCAGAGCCGAGACTGAAGCTTTCTTT | CASSRAETEAFF
- | - | TRBJ2-3 | TRBV5-4 | TGTGCCAGCAGCTTAGGGACACTAAGCACAGATACGCAGTATTTT | CASSLGTLSTDTQYF
TRBD1 | - | TRBJ2-5 | TRBV10-1 | TGCGCCAGCAGCTGGACAGGGCGGGAAGAGACCCAGTACTTC | CASSWTGREETQYF
- | - | TRBJ2-5 | TRBV5-1 | TGCGCCAGCAGCTATGAGCGGGAGACCCAGTACTTC | CASSYERETQYF
- | - | TRBJ2-5 | TRBV29-1 | TGCAGCGTCCGCCCTGGCGGAAAAGAGACCCAGTACTTC | CSVRPGGKETQYF
TRBD2 | once | TRBJ2-5 | TRBV6-1 | TGTGCCAGCAGGACCCGGGGGGGAGCTCCAGAGACCCAGTACTTC | CASRTRGGAPETQYF
- | - | TRBJ1-5 | TRBV19 | TGTGCCAGTAGTCTACAGGGTTTTCAGCCCCAGCATTTT | CASSLQGFQPQHF
- | - | TRBJ2-1 | TRBV2 | TGTGCCAGCAGTGAAGGGTCCTTCAGGCAGTTCTTC | CASSEGSFRQFF
- | - | TRBJ2-5 | TRBV7-2 | TGTGCCAGCAGCCAAATGAGGGGGTCACAGTACTTC | CASSQMRGSQYF
TRBD1 | - | TRBJ2-7 | TRBV9 | TGTGCCAGCAGCGTAGAAGAGGGGGCGTCCTACGAGCAGTACTTC | CASSVEEGASYEQYF